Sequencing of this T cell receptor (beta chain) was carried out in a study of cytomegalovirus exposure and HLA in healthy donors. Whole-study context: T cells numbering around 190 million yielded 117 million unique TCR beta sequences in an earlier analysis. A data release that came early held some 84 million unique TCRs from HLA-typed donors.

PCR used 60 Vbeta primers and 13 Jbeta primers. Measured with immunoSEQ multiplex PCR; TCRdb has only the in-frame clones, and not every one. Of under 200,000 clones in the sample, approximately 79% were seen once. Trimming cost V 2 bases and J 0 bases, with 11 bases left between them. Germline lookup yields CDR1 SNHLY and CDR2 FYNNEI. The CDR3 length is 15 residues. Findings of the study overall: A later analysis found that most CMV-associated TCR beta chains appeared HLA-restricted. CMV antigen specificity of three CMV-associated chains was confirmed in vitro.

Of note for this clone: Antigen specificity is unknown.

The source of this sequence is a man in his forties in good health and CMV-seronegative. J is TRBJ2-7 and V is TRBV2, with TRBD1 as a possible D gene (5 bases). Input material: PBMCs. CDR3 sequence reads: CASSERAGSSYEQYF. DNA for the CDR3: TGTGCCAGCAGTGAAAGGGCAGGGTCCTCCTACGAGCAGTACTTC. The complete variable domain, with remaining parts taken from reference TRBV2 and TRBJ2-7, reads EPEVTQTPSHQVTQMGQEVILRCVPISNHLYFYWYRQILGQKVEFLVSFYNNEISEKSEIFDDQFSVERPDGSNFTLKIRSTKLEDSAMYFCASSERAGSSYEQYFGPGTRLTVT.